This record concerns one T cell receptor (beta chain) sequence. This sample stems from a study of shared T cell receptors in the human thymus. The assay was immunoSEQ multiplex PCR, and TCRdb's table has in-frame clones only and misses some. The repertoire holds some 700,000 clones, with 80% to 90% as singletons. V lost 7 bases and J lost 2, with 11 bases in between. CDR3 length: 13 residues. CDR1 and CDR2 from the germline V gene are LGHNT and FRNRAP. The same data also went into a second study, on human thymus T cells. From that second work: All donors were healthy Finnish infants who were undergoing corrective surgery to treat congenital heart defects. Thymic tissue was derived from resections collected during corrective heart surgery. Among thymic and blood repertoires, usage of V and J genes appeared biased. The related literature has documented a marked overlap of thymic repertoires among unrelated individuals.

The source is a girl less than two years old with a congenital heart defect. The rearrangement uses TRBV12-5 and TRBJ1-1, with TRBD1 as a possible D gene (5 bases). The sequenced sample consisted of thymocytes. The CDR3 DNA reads TGTGCTAGTGCCAAGGGACTTAACACTGAAGCTTTCTTT. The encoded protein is CASAKGLNTEAFF.